This TCR beta chain was recovered during a study of T cells after yellow fever vaccination (dated by TCRdb to the late 2010s). Looking at the study overall: The SMART-Seq v4 Ultra Low Input RNA kit was used to prepare libraries from fractions with low cell numbers. To follow T-cell clones before and after primary and booster YFV17D yellow fever vaccination, bulk TCR alpha and beta repertoires were sequenced over time. The cohort comprised two healthy male donors, one aged 18 to 29 and one aged 30 to 40 years. Blood was collected at multiple timepoints before and after primary and secondary immunization, and bulk PBMC replicates and cell subsets were isolated.

The sequencing machine was an Illumina NovaSeq 6000. TCR cDNA was synthesized by 5'RACE template switching, through which a universal primer site and unique molecular identifiers were introduced. Priming of cDNA synthesis was performed from both the TCR alpha and TCR beta constant segments. Libraries were amplified in two PCR steps, with sample barcodes and sequencing adapters added in the second step. Sequencing of the libraries was done on either Illumina HiSeq 2500 (2x100 bp) or NovaSeq (2x150 bp). The study's processing was this. MIGEC was used to demultiplex reads and collapse the reads into UMI consensus sequences, and MiXCR was used for V(D)J alignment. Using edgeR on replicate PBMC samples, clonotypes were called vaccine-responding if FDR was below 0.01 and the log2 fold change was above 5 up to day 15. Each bulk clonotype was labeled CD4 or CD8 based on which sequenced repertoire, CD4 or CD8, contained the clonotype at higher abundance. TCRdb's own reprocessing of the public reads used fastp at Q25 and MiXCR and kept productive beta chains. Every CDR3 protein is listed once, alongside the most common genes and DNA of its rows. The V and J calls were determined by TCRdb, not by the authors. In this sample the table shows under 350,000 distinct CDR3 sequences, roughly 4.3% of which occur a single time. The ten largest make up around 23% of the sample.

What this sample's treatment or condition label stands for: live attenuated yellow fever vaccine strain. Two biological replicates of bulk PBMCs were collected at each blood-draw timepoint. A standard Ficoll-Paque protocol was used to isolate PBMCs from peripheral blood. TriZol was used to extract RNA from bulk PBMCs, from CD4 and CD8 fractions, and from dextramer-positive and dextramer-negative fractions. The research as a whole found: Because only a couple of donors were included in the study, the extent to which the findings can be generalized is limited. A small fraction of clonotypes appeared in both the CD4 and CD8 compartments, likely as a result of convergent recombination. Because abundant contaminating clonotypes from the bulk population could be contained in FACS-sorted repertoires, computational filtering was required. After the booster, most clones that had expanded after primary vaccination were detected again (approximately 96% of CD4 and around nine tenths of CD8), suggesting broad maintenance of memory. The secondary T-cell response was weaker than the primary response but faster, peaking on day 5 instead of day 15.

The CDR1 and CDR2 encoded by the germline V gene are SGHTA and FQGTGA. V loses 4 bases of germline sequence and J loses 0 bases, and the interval between the two ends is 10 bases. The CDR3 starts with the cysteine, ends with the phenylalanine, and has 16 residues. The DNA shown is the 48-base CDR3, in frame from base 1. This clonotype has only a few counts. Its antigen specificity is not known. Base qualities are missing; no much larger clone stands one base away. This sequence originates from a man between 18 and 35 years old who received the YFV17D yellow fever vaccine. The sequence is built from TRBV7-3 and TRBJ2-6, with the D gene too uncertain to name. Here the sequenced sample was PBMCs, taken 5 days after the yellow fever booster vaccination. The DNA sequence reads TGTGCCAGCAGCTCACGGGCCCGCTCTGGGGCCAACGTCCTGACTTTC. It translates to CASSSRARSGANVLTF. When the CDR3 is completed using the reference TRBV7-3 and TRBJ2-6 genes on either side, the full variable domain is GAGVSQTPSNKVTEKGKYVELRCDPISGHTALYWYRQSLGQGPEFLIYFQGTGAADDSGLPNDRFFAVRPEGSVSTLKIQRTERGDSAVYLCASSSRARSGANVLTFGAGSRLTVL.